The 28 T cell receptor beta chains below come from one sample, sequenced in a study of cytomegalovirus exposure and HLA in healthy donors. PCR employed 60 Vbeta and 13 Jbeta primers. Method: immunoSEQ multiplex PCR; TCRdb's copy keeps in-frame clones and lacks some. Of over 200,000 clones in the sample, roughly 70% were seen once. What was sequenced was PBMCs. The receptors stem from a man in his forties in good health and CMV-seropositive.

The chain couples TRBV7-9 to TRBJ2-7; 13 nucleotides align to TRBD2. The CDR3 covers 14 residues. Germline lookup yields CDR1 SEHNR and CDR2 FQNEAQ (reference sequence). The junction had 4 bases not matched to a gene; V was cut back by 7 bases and J by 4 bases. CDR3 DNA sequence: TGTGCCAGCAATTTGACTAGCGGGGGGTACGAGCAGTACTTC. This codes for CASNLTSGGYEQYF.

This chain links TRBV28 with TRBJ1-4, with D unresolved. CDR3 length: 15 amino acids. Germline-derived CDR1 and CDR2 are MDHEN and SYDVKM. V dropped 6 bases and J dropped 0 bases, with 11 bases sitting between them. CDR3 residues: CASRRRETTNEKLFF. In DNA form, the CDR3 reads TGTGCCAGCAGAAGACGGGAAACAACTAATGAAAAACTGTTTTTT.

The V and J genes are TRBV13 and TRBJ2-1, with TRBD2 matching over 8 bases. The germline V gene has CDR1 PRHDT and CDR2 FYEKMQ (reference sequence). V was clipped by 5 bases and J by 4 bases; unmatched bases: 7. This CDR3 contains 15 residues. DNA for the CDR3: TGTGCCAGCAGCCCACGACTAGCGCCTTACAATGAGCAGTTCTTC. It is translated as CASSPRLAPYNEQFF.

This clone was counted only a few times. The chain carries TRBV13 and TRBJ2-7, with 11 positions matching TRBD1. V was clipped by 5 bases and J by 0 bases; unmatched bases: 6. Germline CDR1 and CDR2: PRHDT and FYEKMQ (reference sequence). The CDR3 extends over 16 amino acids. The CDR3 here is CASSRAGTGGSYEQYF. The CDR3 DNA reads as TGTGCCAGCAGCAGAGCCGGGACAGGGGGCTCCTACGAGCAGTACTTC. The entire variable domain, with the rest obtained from reference TRBV13 and TRBJ2-7, is as follows: AAGVIQSPRHLIKEKRETATLKCYPIPRHDTVYWYQQGPGQDPQFLISFYEKMQSDKGSIPDRFSAQQFSDYHSELNMSSLELGDSALYFCASSRAGTGGSYEQYFGPGTRLTVT.

This rearrangement joins TRBV4-2 to TRBJ2-2, with 16 nucleotides matching TRBD2. The V gene end was trimmed by 2 bases and the J gene end by 1 base; junction bases not matched to a gene: 7. CDR3 length: 20 amino acids. Per germline, CDR1 LGHNA and CDR2 YNFKEQ. DNA of the CDR3: TGTGCCAGCAGCCAACTACCGGGACTAGCGGGGGGGCTGAACACCGGGGAGCTGTTTTTT. It codes for CASSQLPGLAGGLNTGELFF.

The rearrangement joins TRBV10-2 to TRBJ2-1, with 10 bases identical to TRBD2. This CDR3 spans 17 amino acids. V gave up 2 bases and J gave up 0 bases; unmatched junction bases: 4. CDR1 and CDR2 (germline): WSHSY, SAAADI. CDR3 sequence: CASSELPSGSSYNEQFF. For the CDR3, the DNA is TGCGCCAGCAGTGAGCTACCTAGCGGGAGCTCCTACAATGAGCAGTTCTTC.

The rearrangement links TRBV27 to TRBJ1-2; 10 bases are a match to TRBD1. The CDR3 extends over 15 amino acids. V shed 6 bases, J shed 4 bases, and the junction held 8 bases outside the gene matches. Germline-derived CDR1 and CDR2 are MNHEY and SMNVEV (reference sequence). CDR3 coding DNA: TGTGCCAGCAGACGACAGGGGGCAGAAGCCTATGGCTACACCTTC. Amino acids: CASRRQGAEAYGYTF.

This clone has a handful of counts. This chain joins TRBV2 and TRBJ1-2; D is possibly TRBD1 (6 bases). Trimming took off 1 base at V and 8 bases at J, with 14 bases between the two ends. This CDR3 has 14 residues. Germline lookup yields CDR1 SNHLY and CDR2 FYNNEI. The CDR3 coding sequence is TGTGCCAGCAGTGAAGTAACAGGGCTCTGGGGCTACACCTTC. This codes for CASSEVTGLWGYTF.

This clone has only a few counts. The chain uses TRBV15 and TRBJ1-4, with 7 nucleotides matching TRBD1. Germline V gene data show CDR1 as LNHNV and CDR2 as YYDKDF (reference sequence). The J segment lost 8 bases and the V segment lost 1 base, leaving 7 bases of the junction unmatched. The CDR3 length is 15 residues. CDR3 residues: CATSRAQGSEEKLFF. In DNA form, the CDR3 reads TGTGCCACCAGCAGAGCACAGGGGTCTGAAGAAAAACTGTTTTTT.

This chain uses TRBV6-1 with TRBJ2-1; tentative D call: TRBD2 (7 bases). CDR3 length: 11 residues. CDR1 and CDR2 from the germline V gene are MNHNS and SASEGT. V lost 8 bases and J lost 8, with 10 bases in between. The CDR3: CASGGAYEQFF. CDR3 sequence (DNA): TGTGCCAGCGGGGGGGCTTATGAGCAGTTCTTC.

The chain is built from TRBV27 and TRBJ2-1; D is possibly TRBD1 (5 bases). V was pared by 3 bases and J by 1 base, with 7 bases between. CDR3 length: 14 amino acids. Germline V gene data show CDR1 as MNHEY and CDR2 as SMNVEV (reference sequence). CDR3 in amino acids: CASSFQGSYNEQFF. The CDR3 coding sequence is TGTGCCAGCAGTTTCCAGGGATCCTACAATGAGCAGTTCTTC.

The rearrangement links TRBV28 to TRBJ1-5, with D possibly being TRBD1 (6 bases). Trimming shortened V by 6 bases and J by 4 bases, and 16 bases separated the two germline ends. The CDR3 has 15 residues. Germline assignment: CDR1 MDHEN and CDR2 SYDVKM. The CDR3 region has the DNA TGTGCCAGCAGCTACGGACAGTGGCGAAATCAGCCCCAGCATTTT. This encodes CASSYGQWRNQPQHF. The full variable domain, rest sourced from reference TRBV28 and TRBJ1-5, is DVKVTQSSRYLVKRTGEKVFLECVQDMDHENMFWYRQDPGLGLRLIYFSYDVKMKEKGDIPEGYSVSREKKERFSLILESASTNQTSMYLCASSYGQWRNQPQHFGDGTRLSIL.

This chain links TRBV28 with TRBJ2-5; 7 bases match TRBD1. The V and J ends lost 7 bases and 1 base, in that order; junction bases with no gene match: 9. The CDR3 is 15 residues long. CDR1 and CDR2 (germline): MDHEN, SYDVKM. The CDR3 reads CASTAGQAVQETQYF. In DNA form, the CDR3 reads TGTGCCAGCACAGCCGGACAGGCTGTCCAAGAGACCCAGTACTTC.

The chain links TRBV7-2 to TRBJ2-1, with a tentative D call TRBD1 (7 bases). V was trimmed by 2 bases and J by 8 bases, leaving 22 bases between them. The CDR3 runs 17 residues. Germline lookup yields CDR1 SGHTA and CDR2 FQGNSA. The DNA for the CDR3 is TGTGCCAGCAGCTTATCGTGGGGCAGGGGGGCGGGTTATGAGCAGTTCTTC. This translates into CASSLSWGRGAGYEQFF.

The V call is TRBV7-2, the J call TRBJ2-1, with D possibly matching TRBD1 (6 bases). V was trimmed by 0 bases and J by 8 bases, leaving 14 bases between them. This CDR3 has 15 residues. The V gene's germline CDR1 is SGHTA and CDR2 FQGNSA. The DNA of the CDR3 is TGTGCCAGCAGCTTAGCGGGGGCCTATGAATATGAGCAGTTCTTC. Amino acids: CASSLAGAYEYEQFF.

The V and J genes are TRBV19 and TRBJ1-5; 8 bases are shared with TRBD1. With 3 bases clipped from V and 11 bases from J, the junction kept 9 bases outside the gene matches. CDR3 length equals 14 residues. Germline-derived CDR1 and CDR2 are LNHDA and SQIVND (reference sequence). The CDR3 is CASSIAPATGAQHF. The DNA of the CDR3 is TGTGCCAGTAGTATCGCCCCGGCGACAGGGGCCCAGCATTTT. Full variable domain (missing parts from reference TRBV19 and TRBJ1-5): DGGITQSPKYLFRKEGQNVTLSCEQNLNHDAMYWYRQDPGQGLRLIYYSQIVNDFQKGDIAEGYSVSREKKESFPLTVTSAQKNPTAFYLCASSIAPATGAQHFGDGTRLSIL.

This chain joins TRBV19 and TRBJ1-5; D is undetermined. Germline CDR1 and CDR2: LNHDA and SQIVND (reference sequence). V was clipped by 6 bases and J by 10 bases, with 19 bases between them. The CDR3 runs 14 residues. The CDR3 nucleotides read TGTGCCAGTAGCCGGGAGACTCCCCCGGATCCCCAGCATTTT. This codes for CASSRETPPDPQHF.

This chain joins TRBV6-6 and TRBJ1-5, with TRBD1 identical over 9 bases. The CDR3 consists of 15 residues. Germline V gene data show CDR1 as MNHNY and CDR2 as SVGAGI (reference sequence). With V trimmed by 6 bases and J by 2 bases, 5 bases remained unmatched. The CDR3: CASSRTGEGNQPQHF. Written as DNA, the CDR3 is TGTGCCAGCAGCCGGACAGGGGAGGGCAATCAGCCCCAGCATTTT.

The CDR3 DNA is TGTGCCAGCAGCGGCGGGGGTGGCAACAATCAGCCCCAGCATTTT. Translating gives CASSGGGGNNQPQHF. The rearrangement links TRBV7-8 to TRBJ1-5; a weak D match, TRBD1 (5 bases). V gave up 5 bases and J gave up 3 bases, with 14 bases separating them. The CDR3 loop spans 15 amino acids. CDR1 SGHVS and CDR2 FQNEAQ come from the germline V gene.

V and J are TRBV4-3 and TRBJ2-1, with 14 bases that match TRBD2. V lost 0 bases, J lost 9 bases, and 7 bases stayed unmatched. Looked up from germline, CDR1 is LGHNA and CDR2 is YSLEER. There are 17 residues in the CDR3. The CDR3 bases are TGCGCCAGCAGCCAAGAGGGGTGGACTAGCGGGGGGACTGAGCAGTTCTTC. Encoded protein: CASSQEGWTSGGTEQFF.

The V and J genes are TRBV27 and TRBJ2-1, with D possibly TRBD2 on 7 matching bases. V shed 11 bases and J shed 7 bases, with 24 bases lying between them. Germline V lookup: CDR1 MNHEY, CDR2 SMNVEV (reference sequence). The CDR3 is 15 amino acids. Written as DNA, the CDR3 is TGTGCCGCGAGGAGAGGGGGGGCCCTCGGGAATGAGCAGTTCTTC. Translating gives CAARRGGALGNEQFF.

This clone has more than one count but fewer than ten. The genes are TRBV7-2 and TRBJ2-5; 9 bases agree with TRBD1. This CDR3 spans 14 amino acids. The germline V gene encodes CDR1 SGHTA and CDR2 FQGNSA. Trimming took 3 bases from V and 4 from J; bases not matched to a gene: 3. CDR3 sequence reads: CASSLTGGSETQYF. As DNA, the CDR3 is TGTGCCAGCAGCTTGACAGGGGGGTCAGAGACCCAGTACTTC.

J is TRBJ1-4 and V is TRBV5-1, with 7 nucleotides matching TRBD1. Germline CDR1 reads SGHRS; CDR2 reads YFSETQ. The trim removed 2 bases at V and 8 bases at J, leaving 9 bases unmatched. This CDR3 is built from 15 residues. The CDR3 sequence: CASSFATGVDEKLFF. The DNA of the CDR3 is TGCGCCAGCAGCTTCGCAACAGGGGTAGACGAAAAACTGTTTTTT.

This clone is a singleton in its sample. This rearrangement joins TRBV2 to TRBJ2-3; 9 positions agree with TRBD1. CDR1 and CDR2 (germline): SNHLY, FYNNEI. This CDR3 is 17 amino acids long. Trimming took 2 bases from V and 7 from J; bases not matched to a gene: 13. For the CDR3, the DNA is TGTGCCAGCAGTGAACGGACCGGGACAGGGAGGCCCTATACGCAGTATTTT. This sequence encodes CASSERTGTGRPYTQYF.

This clone occurred once. J is TRBJ1-2 and V is TRBV5-5; the match to TRBD1 covers 7 bases. With V trimmed by 3 bases and J by 2 bases, 4 bases remained unmatched. The V gene's germline CDR1 is SGHKS and CDR2 YYEKEE (reference sequence). The length of the CDR3 is 14 residues. CDR3 in DNA: TGTGCCAGCAGCTGGACAGGCCCGAACTATGGCTACACCTTC. As protein: CASSWTGPNYGYTF. Full variable domain (outside the CDR3, taken from reference TRBV5-5 and TRBJ1-2): DAGVTQSPTHLIKTRGQQVTLRCSPISGHKSVSWYQQVLGQGPQFIFQYYEKEERGRGNFPDRFSARQFPNYSSELNVNALLLGDSALYLCASSWTGPNYGYTFGSGTRLTVV.

The rearrangement uses TRBV28 and TRBJ2-1, with 7 nucleotides matching TRBD1. The germline CDR1 and CDR2 sequences are MDHEN and SYDVKM. Unmatched junction bases numbered 10, after V lost 8 bases and J lost 6 bases. The CDR3 has 14 residues. In nucleotides, the CDR3 is TGTGCCAGCCTCCGACAGGGTCGCCGCAATGAGCAGTTCTTC. Protein sequence: CASLRQGRRNEQFF.

This clone was picked up one time. The genes are TRBV5-1 and TRBJ2-2; 7 positions match TRBD1. The V gene's germline CDR1 is SGHRS and CDR2 YFSETQ. CDR3 size: 13 residues. V was clipped by 3 bases and J by 7 bases; unmatched bases: 3. Here the CDR3 DNA reads TGCGCCAGCAGCTCACAGGGGAGCGGGGAGCTGTTTTTT. As protein: CASSSQGSGELFF. Combining the CDR3 with reference TRBV5-1 and TRBJ2-2 gives the whole variable domain KAGVTQTPRYLIKTRGQQVTLSCSPISGHRSVSWYQQTPGQGLQFLFEYFSETQRNKGNFPGRFSGRQFSNSRSEMNVSTLELGDSALYLCASSSQGSGELFFGEGSRLTVL.

This chain links TRBV6-1 with TRBJ2-5; a possible D gene is TRBD2 (6 bases). The closer fit of TRBJ2-7 to the DNA end suggests the J call may be wrong. This CDR3 contains 14 residues. CDR1 is MNHNS and CDR2 is SASEGT in the germline V gene. CDR3 in amino acids: CASSEAGRAGEQYF. CDR3 nucleotide sequence: TGTGCCAGCAGTGAAGCAGGGAGAGCGGGCGAGCAGTACTTC.